Below, 18 T cell receptor beta chains from the same sample are listed, as sequenced in a study of blood T cell repertoires in COVID-19. Assay used: immunoSEQ multiplex PCR; TCRdb lists only in-frame clones, some missing. The sample yields around 140,000 clones, roughly 87% seen once. Sequences were obtained from peripheral blood. These receptors were obtained from a man aged 70 or older with acute or convalescent COVID-19.

The chain recombines TRBV3-1 (or the pseudogene TRBV3-2) with TRBJ1-3, with unresolved D. V lost 8 bases and J lost 3, with 11 bases in between. The CDR3 is 13 amino acids. Per germline, CDR1 LGHDT and CDR2 YNNKEL (reference sequence). CDR3 sequence (DNA): TGTGCCAGCGCACTCTCGGGTGGAAACACCATATATTTT. Its protein is CASALSGGNTIYF.

The chain has TRBV14 and TRBJ2-4; possibly TRBD2 for D (5 bases). The CDR3 extends over 13 amino acids. V lost 4 bases, J lost 10 bases, and 14 bases lay in between. The germline V gene encodes CDR1 SGHDN and CDR2 FVKESK. The CDR3: CASSPGLSYIQYF. CDR3 bases: TGTGCCAGCAGCCCCGGACTGTCGTATATTCAGTACTTC.

The chain is built from TRBV27 and TRBJ1-1; 9 bases are shared with TRBD1. This CDR3 has 15 amino acids. Germline assignment: CDR1 MNHEY and CDR2 SMNVEV (reference sequence). V gave up 5 bases and J gave up 10 bases; unmatched junction bases: 14. The CDR3: CASSETRNRGRRAFF. The CDR3 DNA is TGTGCCAGCAGTGAGACCCGGAACAGGGGGCGGAGAGCTTTCTTT.

The J gene is TRBJ1-4, the V gene TRBV7-7; 9 nucleotides agree with TRBD1. This CDR3 has 14 amino acids. With 4 bases clipped from V and 8 bases from J, the junction kept 5 bases outside the gene matches. CDR1 is SSHAT, CDR2 FNYEAQ, per germline (reference sequence). The CDR3 sequence: CASSSTGGSEKLFF. The CDR3, as DNA: TGTGCCAGCAGCTCGACAGGGGGAAGCGAAAAACTGTTTTTT.

This clone was seen a single time. The chain links TRBV27 to TRBJ1-4; D is unclear. Germline CDR1 reads MNHEY; CDR2 reads SMNVEV (reference sequence). CDR3 size: 14 residues. Trimming took 1 base from V and 4 from J, leaving 7 bases between them. The CDR3: CASSLWTGNEKLFF. The CDR3 region has the DNA TGTGCCAGCAGTTTATGGACTGGTAATGAAAAACTGTTTTTT.

In DNA form, the CDR3 reads TGCAGCGTGGGACAGACCTACGAGCAGTACTTC. This encodes CSVGQTYEQYF. The chain employs TRBV29-1 and TRBJ2-7, with TRBD1 identical over 7 bases. Germline V gene data show CDR1 as SQVTM and CDR2 as ANQGSEA. The CDR3 length is 11 residues. V was clipped by 6 bases and J by 2 bases; unmatched bases: 1.

The chain recombines TRBV5-1 with TRBJ2-4; D may be TRBD1 (5 bases). The ends were cut back, 2 bases at V and 7 bases at J, with 13 bases in the middle. CDR1 SGHRS and CDR2 YFSETQ come from the germline V gene. This CDR3 comprises 14 residues. Written as DNA, the CDR3 is TGCGCCAGCAGCTTCCCTCAGCCAGGGAACATTCAGTACTTC. This encodes CASSFPQPGNIQYF.

In its sample, this clone was seen once. This rearrangement joins TRBV18 to TRBJ2-7; a weak D match, TRBD2 (6 bases). The V gene's germline CDR1 is KGHSH and CDR2 LQKENI. Trimming shortened V by 0 bases and J by 2 bases, and 11 bases separated the two germline ends. The CDR3 length is 15 residues. The CDR3 DNA is TGTGCCAGCTCACCACCGAGCAGGGAGGCCTACGAGCAGTACTTC. It specifies CASSPPSREAYEQYF. Based on the CDR3 plus reference TRBV18 and TRBJ2-7, the full variable domain is NAGVMQNPRHLVRRRGQEARLRCSPMKGHSHVYWYRQLPEEGLKFMVYLQKENIIDESGMPKERFSAEFPKEGPSILRIQQVVRGDSAAYFCASSPPSREAYEQYFGPGTRLTVT.

The table lists this clone with a count of one. The chain couples TRBV12-3 or TRBV12-4 to TRBJ1-5; the D gene is possibly TRBD1 (5 bases). The CDR3 is 13 amino acids. The V gene lost 2 bases and the J gene lost 5 bases, with 7 bases spanning the gap. The CDR3 nucleotides are TGTGCCAGCAGTTTAATACAGGATCAGCCCCAGCATTTT. Its protein is CASSLIQDQPQHF.

The rearrangement links TRBV6-5 to TRBJ1-2, with a weak D call TRBD1 (5 bases). Trimming took off 6 bases at V and 4 bases at J, with 15 bases between the two ends. The germline gives CDR1 MNHEY, CDR2 SVGAGI. The CDR3 runs to 14 residues. This CDR3 is CASSGVGGLYGYTF. DNA of the CDR3: TGTGCCAGCAGCGGGGTGGGGGGTCTCTATGGCTACACCTTC.

V is TRBV5-1 and J is TRBJ2-7; TRBD2 aligns across 7 bases. The V and J ends lost 4 bases and 2 bases, in that order; junction bases with no gene match: 9. From germline, CDR1 is SGHRS and CDR2 YFSETQ. The CDR3 is 15 amino acids. The CDR3 region has the DNA TGCGCCAGCAGCCCTAGCCGGGGGGAGACCTACGAGCAGTACTTC. Protein product: CASSPSRGETYEQYF.

The CDR3 sequence is CASSQARRGRETQYF. The CDR3 DNA follows: TGTGCCAGCAGCCAAGCTCGCAGGGGGCGGGAGACCCAGTACTTC. This chain uses TRBV3-1 (or the pseudogene TRBV3-2) with TRBJ2-5; 8 bases line up with TRBD1. This CDR3 comprises 15 residues. The germline V gene encodes CDR1 LGHDT and CDR2 YNNKEL (reference sequence). V was pared by 1 base and J by 5 bases, with 6 bases of the junction left unmatched.

The genes are TRBV6-5 and TRBJ1-1; D is ambiguous. This CDR3 is 15 amino acids long. V lost 2 bases to trimming and J lost 0 bases, with 10 bases between them. Germline lookup yields CDR1 MNHEY and CDR2 SVGAGI. The CDR3 nucleotides are TGTGCCAGCAGTTACAACTCTCTCTTGAACACTGAAGCTTTCTTT. This gives the protein CASSYNSLLNTEAFF.

This clone was picked up one time. The chain carries TRBV13 and TRBJ1-2; possible D gene TRBD1, 5 bases. The CDR3 has 14 residues. The germline CDR1 and CDR2 sequences are PRHDT and FYEKMQ (reference sequence). Trimming took off 6 bases at V and 8 bases at J, with 19 bases between the two ends. CDR3 sequence reads: CASRDRHPGEGYTF. CDR3 sequence (DNA): TGTGCCAGCAGAGACAGACACCCGGGTGAGGGCTACACCTTC.

The chain employs TRBV6-5 and TRBJ1-6, with TRBD1 matching 8 bases. V lost 5 bases and J lost 6; bases outside the gene matches: 6. The CDR3 sequence is 15 residues long. Germline V CDR1 and CDR2: MNHEY, SVGAGI. This chain's CDR3 is CASSTMTGVNSPLHF. The CDR3 bases are TGTGCCAGCAGTACAATGACAGGGGTTAATTCACCCCTCCACTTT.

The chain is built from TRBV7-9 and TRBJ2-4, with 14 positions matching TRBD2. CDR1 and CDR2 (germline): SEHNR, FQNEAQ (reference sequence). V lost 1 base and J lost 4; bases outside the gene matches: 3. The CDR3 runs 17 residues. CDR3 region: CASSLEGTSGGKNIQYF. In DNA form, the CDR3 reads TGTGCCAGCAGCTTAGAAGGGACTAGCGGGGGAAAAAACATTCAGTACTTC.

The chain joins TRBV10-1 to TRBJ1-1; 10 nucleotides line up with TRBD1. V lost 8 bases to trimming and J lost 5 bases; unmatched junction nucleotides: 5. The CDR3 extends over 13 amino acids. In germline, CDR1 is WNHNN, CDR2 SYGVQD (reference sequence). CDR3 loop: CASGQGGSTEAFF. CDR3 DNA: TGCGCCAGCGGACAGGGGGGGTCGACTGAAGCTTTCTTT.

The V gene is TRBV3-1 (or the pseudogene TRBV3-2), the J gene TRBJ2-2, with TRBD2 as a possible D gene (6 bases). The CDR3 has 15 residues. V lost 2 bases and J 5 bases, leaving 12 bases between the germline ends. Germline V gene data show CDR1 as LGHDT and CDR2 as YNNKEL (reference sequence). The CDR3 bases are TGTGCCAGCAGCCAACATCCCGGGGGAACCGGGGAGCTGTTTTTT. Translation gives CASSQHPGGTGELFF.